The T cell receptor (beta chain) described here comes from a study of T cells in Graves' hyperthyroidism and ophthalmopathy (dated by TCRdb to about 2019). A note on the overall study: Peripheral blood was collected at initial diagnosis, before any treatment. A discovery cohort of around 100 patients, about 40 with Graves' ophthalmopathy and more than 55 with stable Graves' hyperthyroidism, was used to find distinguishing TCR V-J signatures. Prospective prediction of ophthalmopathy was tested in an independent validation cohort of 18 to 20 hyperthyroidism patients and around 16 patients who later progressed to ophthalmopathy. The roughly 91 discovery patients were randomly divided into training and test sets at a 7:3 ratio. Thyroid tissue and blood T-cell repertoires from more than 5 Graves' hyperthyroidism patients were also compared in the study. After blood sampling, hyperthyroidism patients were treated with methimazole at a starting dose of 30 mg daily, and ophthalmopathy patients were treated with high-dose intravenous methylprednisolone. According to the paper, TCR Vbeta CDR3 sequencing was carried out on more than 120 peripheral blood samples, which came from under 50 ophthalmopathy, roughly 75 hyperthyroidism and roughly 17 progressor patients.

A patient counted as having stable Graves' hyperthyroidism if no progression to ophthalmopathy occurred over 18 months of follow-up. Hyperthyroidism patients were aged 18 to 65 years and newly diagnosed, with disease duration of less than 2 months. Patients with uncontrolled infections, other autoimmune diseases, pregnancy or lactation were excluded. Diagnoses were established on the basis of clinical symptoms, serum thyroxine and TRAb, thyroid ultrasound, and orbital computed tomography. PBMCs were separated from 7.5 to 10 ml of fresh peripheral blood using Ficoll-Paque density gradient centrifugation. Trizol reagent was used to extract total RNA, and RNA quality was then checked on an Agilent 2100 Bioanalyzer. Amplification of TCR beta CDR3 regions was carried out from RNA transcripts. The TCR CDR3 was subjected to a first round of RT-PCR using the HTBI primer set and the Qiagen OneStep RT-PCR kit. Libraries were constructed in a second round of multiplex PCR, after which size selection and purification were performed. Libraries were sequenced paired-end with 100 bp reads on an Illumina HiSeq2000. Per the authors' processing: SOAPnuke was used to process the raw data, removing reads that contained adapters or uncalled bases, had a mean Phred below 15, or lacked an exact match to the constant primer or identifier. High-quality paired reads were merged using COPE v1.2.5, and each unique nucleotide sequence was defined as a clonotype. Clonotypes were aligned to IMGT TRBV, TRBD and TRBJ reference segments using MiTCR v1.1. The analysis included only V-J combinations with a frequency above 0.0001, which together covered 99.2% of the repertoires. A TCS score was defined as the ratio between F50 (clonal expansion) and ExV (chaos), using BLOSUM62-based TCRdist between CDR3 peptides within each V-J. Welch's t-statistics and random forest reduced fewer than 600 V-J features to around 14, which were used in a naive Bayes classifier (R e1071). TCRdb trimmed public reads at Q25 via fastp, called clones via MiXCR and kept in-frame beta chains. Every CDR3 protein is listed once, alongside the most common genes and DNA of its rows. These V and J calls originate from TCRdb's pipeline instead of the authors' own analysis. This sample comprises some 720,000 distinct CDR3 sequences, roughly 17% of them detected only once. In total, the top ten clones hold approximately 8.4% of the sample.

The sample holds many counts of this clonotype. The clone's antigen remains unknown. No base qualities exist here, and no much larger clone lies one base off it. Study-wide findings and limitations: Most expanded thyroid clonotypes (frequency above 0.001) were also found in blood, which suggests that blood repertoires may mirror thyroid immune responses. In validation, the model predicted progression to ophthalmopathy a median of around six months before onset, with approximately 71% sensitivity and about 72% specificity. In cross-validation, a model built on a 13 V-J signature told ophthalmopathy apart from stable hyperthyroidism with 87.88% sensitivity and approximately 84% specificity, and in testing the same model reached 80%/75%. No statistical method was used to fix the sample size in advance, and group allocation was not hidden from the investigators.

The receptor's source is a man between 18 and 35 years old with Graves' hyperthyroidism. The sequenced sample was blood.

CDR3 loop: CASSQELGQLNTQYF. The bases read TGTGCCAGCAGCCAAGAGTTGGGGCAGTTGAATACGCAGTATTTT. The sequence joins TRBV3-1 to TRBJ2-3, with TRBD1 perhaps the D gene, on 5 matching bases. Trimming takes 0 bases from V and 7 bases from J, and the germline ends sit 14 bases apart. From cysteine to phenylalanine, the CDR3 is 15 amino acids long. This entry keeps only the CDR3 DNA: 45 bases, framed from base 1. From a lookup of the germline V gene (reference sequence), CDR1 and CDR2 are LGHDT and YNNKEL.